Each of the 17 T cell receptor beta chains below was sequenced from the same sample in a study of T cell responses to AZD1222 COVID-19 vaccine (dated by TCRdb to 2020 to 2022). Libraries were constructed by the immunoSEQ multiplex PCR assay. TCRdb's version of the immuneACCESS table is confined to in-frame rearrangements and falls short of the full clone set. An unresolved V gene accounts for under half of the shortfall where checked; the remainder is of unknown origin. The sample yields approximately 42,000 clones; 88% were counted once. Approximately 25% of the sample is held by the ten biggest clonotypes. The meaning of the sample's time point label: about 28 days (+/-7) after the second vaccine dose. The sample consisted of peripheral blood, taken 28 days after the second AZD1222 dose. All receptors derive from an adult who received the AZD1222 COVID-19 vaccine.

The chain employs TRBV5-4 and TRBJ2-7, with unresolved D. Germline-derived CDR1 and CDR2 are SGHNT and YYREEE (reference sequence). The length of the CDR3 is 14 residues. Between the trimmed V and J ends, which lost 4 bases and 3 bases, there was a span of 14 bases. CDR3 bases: TGTGCCAGCAGCCAGGTAGAGTCTCACTACGAGCAGTACTTC. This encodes CASSQVESHYEQYF.

CDR3 in amino acids: CASSQATAGGSGTDTQYF. DNA of the CDR3: TGTGCCAGCAGCCAAGCTACGGCGGGGGGGTCGGGCACAGATACGCAGTATTTT. This chain links TRBV4-2 with TRBJ2-3, with TRBD2 identical over 9 bases. V shed 1 base and J 1 base; nucleotides not matched to a gene: 9. There are 18 residues in the CDR3. CDR1 LGHNA and CDR2 YNFKEQ come from the germline V gene.

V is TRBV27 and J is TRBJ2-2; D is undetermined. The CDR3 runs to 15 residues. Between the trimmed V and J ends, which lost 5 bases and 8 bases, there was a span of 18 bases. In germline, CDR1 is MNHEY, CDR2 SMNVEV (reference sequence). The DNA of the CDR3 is TGTGCCAGCAGTCCCTTGCCGGACCTAACGGGGGAGCTGTTTTTT. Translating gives CASSPLPDLTGELFF.

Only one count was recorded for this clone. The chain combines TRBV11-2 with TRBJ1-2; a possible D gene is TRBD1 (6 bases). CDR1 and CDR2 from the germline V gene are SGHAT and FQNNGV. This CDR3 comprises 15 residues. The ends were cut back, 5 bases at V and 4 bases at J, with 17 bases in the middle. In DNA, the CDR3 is TGTGCCAGCAGCCCCGTAACAGGGTCGGTCTATGGCTACACCTTC. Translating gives CASSPVTGSVYGYTF.

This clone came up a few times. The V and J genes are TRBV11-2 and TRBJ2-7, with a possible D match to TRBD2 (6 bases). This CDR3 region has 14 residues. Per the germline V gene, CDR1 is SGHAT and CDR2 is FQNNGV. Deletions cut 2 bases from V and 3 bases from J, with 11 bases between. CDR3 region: CASSLSEGIYEQYF. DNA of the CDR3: TGTGCCAGCAGCTTATCGGAGGGGATCTACGAGCAGTACTTC.

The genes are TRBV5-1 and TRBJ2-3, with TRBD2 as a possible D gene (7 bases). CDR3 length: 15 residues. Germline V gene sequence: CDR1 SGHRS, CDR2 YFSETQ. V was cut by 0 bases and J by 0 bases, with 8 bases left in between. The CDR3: CASSLEGGSTDTQYF. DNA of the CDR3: TGCGCCAGCAGCTTGGAGGGGGGGAGCACAGATACGCAGTATTTT.

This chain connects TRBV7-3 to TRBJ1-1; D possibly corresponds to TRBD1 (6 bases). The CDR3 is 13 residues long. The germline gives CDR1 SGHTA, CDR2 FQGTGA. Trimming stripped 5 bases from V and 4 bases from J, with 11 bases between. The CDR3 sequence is CASSPGGATEAFF. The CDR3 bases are TGTGCCAGCAGCCCTGGGGGGGCCACTGAAGCTTTCTTT.

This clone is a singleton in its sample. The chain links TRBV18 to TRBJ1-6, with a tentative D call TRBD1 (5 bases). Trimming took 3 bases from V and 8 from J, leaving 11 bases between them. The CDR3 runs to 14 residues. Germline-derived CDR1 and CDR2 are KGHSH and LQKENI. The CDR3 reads CASSPRTQDSPLHF. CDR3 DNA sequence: TGTGCCAGCTCACCTCGGACACAGGATTCACCCCTCCACTTT.

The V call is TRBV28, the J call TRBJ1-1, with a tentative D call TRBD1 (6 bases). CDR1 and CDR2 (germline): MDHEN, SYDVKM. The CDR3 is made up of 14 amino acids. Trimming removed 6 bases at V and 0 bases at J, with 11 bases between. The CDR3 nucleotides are TGTGCCAGCAGAAGCGGACAGATGAACACTGAAGCTTTCTTT. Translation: CASRSGQMNTEAFF.

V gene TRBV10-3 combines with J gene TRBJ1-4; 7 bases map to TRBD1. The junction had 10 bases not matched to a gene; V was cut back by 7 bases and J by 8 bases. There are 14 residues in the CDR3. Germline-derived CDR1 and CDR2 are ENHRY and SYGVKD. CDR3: CAITPDRRGEKLFF. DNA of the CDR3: TGTGCCATCACCCCGGACAGGAGGGGCGAAAAACTGTTTTTT.

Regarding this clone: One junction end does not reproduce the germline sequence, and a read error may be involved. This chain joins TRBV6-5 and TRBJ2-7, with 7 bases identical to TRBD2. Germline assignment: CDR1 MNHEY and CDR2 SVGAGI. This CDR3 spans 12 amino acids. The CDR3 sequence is CASSPTGGGLNF. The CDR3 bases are TGTGCCAGCAGTCCCACCGGGGGAGGGCTAAACTTC.

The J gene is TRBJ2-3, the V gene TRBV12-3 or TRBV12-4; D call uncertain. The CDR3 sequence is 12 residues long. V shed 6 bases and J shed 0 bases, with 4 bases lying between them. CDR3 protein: CASRGSTDTQYF. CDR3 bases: TGTGCCAGCAGGGGTAGCACAGATACGCAGTATTTT.

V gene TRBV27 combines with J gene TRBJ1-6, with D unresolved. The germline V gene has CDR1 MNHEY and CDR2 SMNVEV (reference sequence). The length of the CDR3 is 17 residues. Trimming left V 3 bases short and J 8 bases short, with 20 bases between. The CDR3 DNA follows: TGTGCCAGCAGTTTTTCATTCGCGGAGGGCGGGGATTCACCCCTCCACTTT. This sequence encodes CASSFSFAEGGDSPLHF.

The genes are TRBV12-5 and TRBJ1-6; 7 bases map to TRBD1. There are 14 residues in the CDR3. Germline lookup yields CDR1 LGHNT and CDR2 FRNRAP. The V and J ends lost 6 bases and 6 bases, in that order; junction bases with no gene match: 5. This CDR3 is CASGRDSLNSPLHF. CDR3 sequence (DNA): TGTGCTAGTGGCAGGGACAGTCTTAATTCACCCCTCCACTTT.

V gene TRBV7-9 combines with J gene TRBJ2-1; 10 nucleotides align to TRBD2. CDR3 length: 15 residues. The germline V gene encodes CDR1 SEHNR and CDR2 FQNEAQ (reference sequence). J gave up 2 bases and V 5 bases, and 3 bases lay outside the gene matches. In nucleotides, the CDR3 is TGTGCCAGCAGCCTTGGACTAGCGGCCTACAATGAGCAGTTCTTC. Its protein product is CASSLGLAAYNEQFF.

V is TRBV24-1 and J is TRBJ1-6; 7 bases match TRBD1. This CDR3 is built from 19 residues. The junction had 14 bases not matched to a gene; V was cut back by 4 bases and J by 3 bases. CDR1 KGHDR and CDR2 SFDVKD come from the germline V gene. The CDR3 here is CATSEKDRPPALYNSPLHF. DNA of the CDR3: TGTGCCACCAGTGAAAAGGACAGGCCGCCAGCCCTCTATAATTCACCCCTCCACTTT.

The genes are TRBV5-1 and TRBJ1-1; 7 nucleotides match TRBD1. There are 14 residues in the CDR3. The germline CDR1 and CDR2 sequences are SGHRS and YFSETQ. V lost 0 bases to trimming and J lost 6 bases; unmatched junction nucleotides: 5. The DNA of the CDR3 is TGCGCCAGCAGCTTGGCTAACAGGGGCGCTGAAGCTTTCTTT. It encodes CASSLANRGAEAFF.